Each of the 10 T cell receptor beta chains below was sequenced from the same sample in a study of blood T cell repertoires in COVID-19. The repertoire was sequenced with immunoSEQ multiplex PCR; TCRdb's copy has only in-frame clones and lacks some. The sample lists roughly 190,000 clones, around 90% occurring once. The sequenced sample was PBMCs or T cells enriched from blood (not recorded which). The receptors derive from a woman in her 30s who had recovered from COVID-19.

This clone was observed a few times. For the CDR3, the DNA is TGTGCCAGCAGCCATAGCAGGGGCCGTGGCTACACCTTC. Its protein product is CASSHSRGRGYTF. This rearrangement joins TRBV14 to TRBJ1-2, with a tentative D call TRBD1 (6 bases). The CDR3 spans 13 residues. Deletions cut 3 bases from V and 7 bases from J, with 12 bases between. The V gene's germline CDR1 is SGHDN and CDR2 FVKESK.

The V and J genes are TRBV4-3 and TRBJ1-2, with D possibly being TRBD1 (6 bases). V lost 4 bases, J lost 2 bases, and 14 bases lay in between. The CDR3 is 15 residues long. CDR1 and CDR2 from the germline V gene are LGHNA and YSLEER. CDR3 coding DNA: TGCGCCAGCAGCCCCGGTGGGGGGGCGAACTATGGCTACACCTTC. As protein: CASSPGGGANYGYTF.

In this sample, this clone turned up a few times. The V call is TRBV18, the J call TRBJ2-7, with D possibly TRBD1 on 5 matching bases. Germline V lookup: CDR1 KGHSH, CDR2 LQKENI. V lost 3 bases and J lost 4, with 13 bases in between. The CDR3 is made up of 14 amino acids. In DNA, the CDR3 is TGTGCCAGCTCACCCCAGGGTGATGCGTACGAGCAGTACTTC. Amino acid sequence: CASSPQGDAYEQYF.

This rearrangement joins TRBV7-2 to TRBJ2-7, with D maybe TRBD2 (5 bases). The V end was cut by 4 bases, the J end by 4 bases, with 8 bases between. Germline V gene lookup returns CDR1 SGHTA and CDR2 FQGNSA. CDR3 length: 12 residues. The CDR3 sequence is CASSSTGYEQYF. The CDR3, as DNA: TGTGCCAGCAGCTCGACGGGGTACGAGCAGTACTTC.

The chain recombines TRBV19 with TRBJ1-2, with D possibly being TRBD1 (5 bases). The germline V gene encodes CDR1 LNHDA and CDR2 SQIVND (reference sequence). The CDR3 has 13 residues. The V gene lost 5 bases and the J gene lost 8 bases, with 15 bases spanning the gap. DNA of the CDR3: TGTGCCAGTAGTCTCGGGCACAGGTGGGGCTACACCTTC. Translating gives CASSLGHRWGYTF.

The chain recombines TRBV2 with TRBJ2-5; D remains unclear. Germline CDR1 is SNHLY and CDR2 is FYNNEI. The V gene lost 6 bases and the J gene lost 7 bases, with 9 bases spanning the gap. This CDR3 is 11 amino acids long. The CDR3 nucleotides read TGTGCCAGCAGCTCCCCGGGGACCCAGTACTTC. Translating gives CASSSPGTQYF.

The gene calls are TRBV25-1 and TRBJ2-2; no definite D call. The CDR3 totals 16 residues. With 4 bases removed from V and 5 bases from J, the gap between germline ends came to 17 bases. CDR1 is MGHDK, CDR2 SYGVNS, per germline. The CDR3 protein is CASSVSERPRTGELFF. The CDR3 DNA reads TGTGCCAGCAGTGTTTCTGAGAGACCTAGGACCGGGGAGCTGTTTTTT. The full variable domain, in which reference TRBV25-1 and TRBJ2-2 provide the parts outside the CDR3, is EADIYQTPRYLVIGTGKKITLECSQTMGHDKMYWYQQDPGMELHLIHYSYGVNSTEKGDLSSESTVSRIRTEHFPLTLESARPSHTSQYLCASSVSERPRTGELFFGEGSRLTVL.

The chain joins TRBV19 to TRBJ1-3; D not certain. Germline CDR1 is LNHDA and CDR2 is SQIVND (reference sequence). The CDR3 has 14 amino acids. Trimming pared 5 bases from V and 0 bases from J, leaving 8 bases between. The CDR3 DNA reads TGTGCCAGTAGTCCCCAGGACTCTGGAAACACCATATATTTT. This gives the protein CASSPQDSGNTIYF. Full variable domain (missing parts from reference TRBV19 and TRBJ1-3): DGGITQSPKYLFRKEGQNVTLSCEQNLNHDAMYWYRQDPGQGLRLIYYSQIVNDFQKGDIAEGYSVSREKKESFPLTVTSAQKNPTAFYLCASSPQDSGNTIYFGEGSWLTVV.

The V gene is TRBV29-1, the J gene TRBJ2-1, with D perhaps matching TRBD1 (6 bases). V gave up 3 bases and J gave up 6 bases, with 12 bases separating them. Germline V CDR1 and CDR2: SQVTM, ANQGSEA. The CDR3 covers 13 residues. DNA for the CDR3: TGCAGCGTTGATGAAGGGGGAAGCAATGAGCAGTTCTTC. Protein: CSVDEGGSNEQFF.

V usage is TRBV11-3 and J usage is TRBJ2-7; a weak D match, TRBD1 (5 bases). This CDR3 has 14 residues. With 1 base removed from V and 5 bases from J, the gap between germline ends came to 12 bases. Germline assignment: CDR1 SGHNT and CDR2 YENEEA. The CDR3 reads CASSLGAGSNEQYF. In nucleotides, the CDR3 is TGTGCCAGCAGCTTAGGGGCAGGGTCAAACGAGCAGTACTTC. The full variable domain, completed using reference TRBV11-3 and TRBJ2-7, is EAGVVQSPRYKIIEKKQPVAFWCNPISGHNTLYWYLQNLGQGPELLIRYENEEAVDDSQLPKDRFSAERLKGVDSTLKIQPAELGDSAVYLCASSLGAGSNEQYFGPGTRLTVT.